This is a list of T cell receptor beta chains from one sample in a study of T cell clonotyping in hematopoietic cell transplantation. Here immunoSEQ multiplex PCR was the method, and the copy in TCRdb shows in-frame clones only, minus some. The table lists approximately 42,000 clones, around 85% of them singletons. This specimen consisted of peripheral blood mononuclear cells, obtained before stem cell transplant. The receptors originated from a man in his 60s with acute myeloid leukemia. Some clones in this sample may be carry-over from other donors' samples. CDR3s include the opening cysteine and the closing phenylalanine or tryptophan. Each record gives: clone size, J gene, D gene, V gene, CDR3 protein, CDR3 DNA. A D gene is named only where the DNA matches it firmly. Not every row has a clone size; where given, it reads once, few, many or a size class.

-	TRBJ2-7	TRBD1	TRBV4-3	CASSRTGAVEQYF	TGCGCCAGCAGCCGGACAGGGGCAGTTGAGCAGTACTTC
-	TRBJ2-7	-	TRBV6-6	CASSLREGTVPYEQYF	TGTGCCAGCAGTTTGAGGGAGGGGACAGTTCCCTACGAGCAGTACTTC
-	TRBJ1-1	-	TRBV11-3	CASSALLQKNTEAFF	TGTGCCAGCAGCGCCCTATTACAGAAAAACACTGAAGCTTTCTTT
-	TRBJ2-7	-	TRBV28	CASAVAPYEQYF	TGTGCCAGCGCAGTGGCCCCATACGAGCAGTACTTC
-	TRBJ2-7	-	TRBV5-6	CASSPAGQSYEQYF	TGTGCCAGCAGCCCGGCGGGACAGTCCTACGAGCAGTACTTC
-	TRBJ2-5	-	TRBV5-1	CASRGVQETQYF	TGCGCCAGCAGAGGGGTACAAGAGACCCAGTACTTC
few	TRBJ2-7	-	TRBV2	CASSGTEQFSYEQYF	TGTGCCAGCAGTGGGACGGAACAATTCTCCTACGAGCAGTACTTC
-	TRBJ2-5	-	TRBV9	CASSAWGERETQYF	TGTGCCAGCAGCGCGTGGGGGGAGAGGGAGACCCAGTACTTC
-	TRBJ1-5	-	TRBV4-2	CASRRGSDSNQPQHF	TGTGCCAGCAGGAGAGGGAGCGATAGCAATCAGCCCCAGCATTTT
-	TRBJ2-5	TRBD1	TRBV4-1	CASTLGQGGWETQYF	TGCGCCAGCACCCTAGGACAGGGGGGGTGGGAGACCCAGTACTTC
-	TRBJ2-7	-	TRBV29-1	CIVVPTGHEQYF	TGCATCGTAGTCCCCACCGGCCACGAGCAGTACTTC
-	TRBJ1-2	TRBD1	TRBV2	CASSWTGGLDGYTF	TGTGCCAGCAGTTGGACAGGGGGCTTAGATGGCTACACCTTC
-	TRBJ1-2	-	TRBV13	CASSLDGGRGYGYTF	TGTGCCAGCAGCTTAGATGGGGGGCGAGGCTATGGCTACACCTTC
few	TRBJ1-2	-	TRBV6-6	CASRPSARAASGGYTF	TGTGCCAGCAGGCCCAGTGCCCGTGCGGCTTCTGGTGGCTACACCTTC
-	TRBJ1-2	TRBD1	TRBV28	CASSFLSGTGLNGYTF	TGTGCCAGCAGTTTTCTGTCCGGGACAGGGCTCAATGGCTACACCTTC
-	TRBJ1-2	-	TRBV5-8	CASSRGASLGAANYGYTF	TGTGCCAGCAGCCGTGGGGCCTCTTTGGGGGCAGCTAACTATGGCTACACCTTC
once	TRBJ1-5	-	TRBV19	CASSIGVGGSNQPQHF	TGTGCCAGTAGTATTGGAGTGGGGGGGAGCAATCAGCCCCAGCATTTT